These 32 T cell receptor beta chains share one sample of origin, sequenced in a study of regulatory T cells in long-lasting Graves disease. Arm-PCR of CDR3 regions with iRepertoire HTBI primers generated TCR beta libraries. TCRdb analysed the multiplex PCR reads with MiXCR anew, one entry per CDR3 protein. Among hundreds of thousands of distinct CDR3 sequences listed, roughly 14% were seen once. Time point reported: newly diagnosed GD, antithyroid drugs for less than 3 months. From RNA extracted from PBMCs, the TCR library was made. In addition, the sample was reused for a study of T cells in Graves' hyperthyroidism and ophthalmopathy.

The specimen comprised peripheral blood mononuclear cells (PBMCs), sampled at new diagnosis, from a patient treated with antithyroid drugs. The receptors come from a man aged 30-40 years with Graves disease.

This clonotype showed up many times. This chain joins TRBV7-9 and TRBJ2-2; TRBD2 is a possible D gene (5 bases). V was clipped by 7 bases and J by 5 bases, with 23 bases between them. This CDR3 has 17 residues. Germline V gene sequence: CDR1 SEHNR, CDR2 FQNEAQ (reference sequence). CDR3: CASTPFANGRRTGELFF. The CDR3 DNA sequence: TGTGCCAGCACCCCCTTTGCCAATGGCCGGAGGACCGGGGAGCTGTTTTTT.

This clonotype was seen ten or more times. The V and J genes are TRBV3-1 and TRBJ2-1, with unresolved D. This CDR3 comprises 15 residues. V was pared by 6 bases and J by 0 bases, with 12 bases between. Germline V gives CDR1 LGHDT, CDR2 YNNKEL (reference sequence). The CDR3 DNA reads TGTGCCAGCAGTTTCCGGGCAGGCTCCTACAATGAGCAGTTCTTC. It translates to CASSFRAGSYNEQFF.

The V and J genes are TRBV7-9 and TRBJ1-4, with D unresolved. The CDR3 is 16 residues long. Germline CDR1 SEHNR, CDR2 FQNEAQ (reference sequence). The V and J ends lost 3 bases and 0 bases respectively, with 11 bases between them. CDR3: CASSLGRGATNEKLFF. In DNA, the CDR3 is TGTGCCAGCAGCTTGGGGAGAGGTGCAACTAATGAAAAACTGTTTTTT.

The table lists this clonotype with a count of one. A much bigger clone sits one base away, suggesting this may be a read error. The chain employs TRBV6-5 and TRBJ1-6, with no clear D. Germline lookup yields CDR1 MNHEY and CDR2 SVGAGI. The CDR3 sequence is 14 residues long. CDR3 in DNA: TGTACCAGCAGTTATCAGGCTCCAAATTCACCCCTCCACTTT. As protein: CTSSYQAPNSPLHF.

The table lists this clonotype with many counts. The V call is TRBV3-1, the J call TRBJ1-1; D is undetermined. V dropped 4 bases and J dropped 1 base, with 13 bases sitting between them. The CDR3 length is 15 residues. Germline loops: CDR1 LGHDT, CDR2 YNNKEL (reference sequence). CDR3 protein: CASSPSFGGNTEAFF. The CDR3, as DNA: TGTGCCAGCAGCCCCTCCTTCGGCGGGAACACTGAAGCTTTCTTT. Filled out from reference TRBV3-1 and TRBJ1-1, the complete variable domain reads DTAVSQTPKYLVTQMGNDKSIKCEQNLGHDTMYWYKQDSKKFLKIMFSYNNKELIINETVPNRFSPKSPDKAHLNLHINSLELGDSAVYFCASSPSFGGNTEAFFGQGTRLTVV.

In this sample, this clonotype turned up a few times. The chain uses TRBV7-6 and TRBJ2-1, with D hard to call. Trimming took 5 bases from V and 7 from J, leaving 18 bases between them. The CDR3 is 15 amino acids. The V gene's germline CDR1 is SGHVS and CDR2 FNYEAQ. CDR3 residues: CASSAYLSGRNEQFF. The CDR3 bases are TGTGCCAGCAGCGCCTATTTGTCCGGGCGTAATGAGCAGTTCTTC.

This clonotype has at least ten counts. This chain joins TRBV7-9 and TRBJ1-2; D remains unclear. Trimming took 3 bases from V and 8 from J, leaving 16 bases between them. There are 14 residues in the CDR3. The germline V gene has CDR1 SEHNR and CDR2 FQNEAQ (reference sequence). The CDR3 sequence is CASSLAAGLRGYTF. In nucleotides, the CDR3 is TGTGCCAGCAGCTTGGCCGCGGGCCTGAGGGGCTACACCTTC.

The genes are TRBV29-1 and TRBJ1-5, with TRBD1 identical over 8 bases. Trimming removed 5 bases from V and 6 bases from J; junction bases left unmatched: 6. This CDR3 contains 13 residues. Germline lookup yields CDR1 SQVTM and CDR2 ANQGSEA. DNA for the CDR3: TGCAGCGTTACGGACAGGGATGGTCAGCCCCAGCATTTT. This translates into CSVTDRDGQPQHF.

The CDR3 here is CSVGLSRGYTF. CDR3 coding DNA: TGTTCAGTCGGACTGAGTCGTGGCTACACCTTC. This chain connects TRBV6-2 or TRBV6-3 to TRBJ1-2; D gene unclear. Germline CDR1 is MNHEY and CDR2 is SVGEGT. The CDR3 consists of 11 residues.

This clonotype occurred many times. This rearrangement joins TRBV3-1 to TRBJ2-7, with TRBD2 identical over 8 bases. This CDR3 is built from 13 residues. Germline trimming cut 5 bases from V and 5 bases from J; bases unmatched to any gene: 5. Germline CDR1 reads LGHDT; CDR2 reads YNNKEL (reference sequence). The CDR3 loop is CASSDREGHEQYF. CDR3 DNA sequence: TGTGCCAGCAGCGACCGGGAGGGCCACGAGCAGTACTTC.

This clonotype was recorded at least ten times. The V and J genes are TRBV27 and TRBJ2-1; 9 bases are shared with TRBD2. The CDR3 spans 14 residues. The germline V gene has CDR1 MNHEY and CDR2 SMNVEV (reference sequence). The junction had 9 bases not matched to a gene; V was cut back by 8 bases and J by 7 bases. In DNA, the CDR3 is TGTGCCAGCGGCGGGGATAGCGGGAGAAATGAGCAGTTCTTC. Translated: CASGGDSGRNEQFF.

The rearrangement links TRBV6-1 to TRBJ1-2; D is perhaps TRBD1 (5 bases). V was clipped by 0 bases and J by 6 bases, with 8 bases between them. The CDR3 loop spans 13 amino acids. Per the germline V gene, CDR1 is MNHNS and CDR2 is SASEGT. As DNA, the CDR3 is TGTGCCAGCAGTGAAGCTGGCAGGGATGGCTACACCTTC. As protein: CASSEAGRDGYTF.

In this sample, this clonotype turned up a few times. This chain connects TRBV6-4 to TRBJ1-3; D not certain. The CDR3 is 12 amino acids. Trimming shortened V by 5 bases and J by 8 bases, and 10 bases separated the two germline ends. The germline CDR1 and CDR2 sequences are MRHNA and SNTAGT. This chain's CDR3 is CASSPCVYTIYF. For the CDR3, the DNA is TGTGCCAGCAGTCCCTGCGTATACACCATATATTTT.

A note on this clonotype: A far more abundant clone sits one base away, making this likely a read error. V is TRBV7-9 and J is TRBJ1-2; 9 bases are a match to TRBD1. The CDR3 is 13 residues long. Germline V gene lookup returns CDR1 SEHNR and CDR2 FQNEAQ (reference sequence). V dropped 7 bases and J dropped 4; count of bases not matched to a gene: 4. The DNA for the CDR3 is TGTGCCAGCAACCCGGACAGGGGCTATGGCTACACCTTC. It specifies CASNPDRGYGYTF.

In its sample, this clonotype was seen many times. This chain connects TRBV6-1 to TRBJ2-3, with 13 nucleotides matching TRBD2. The CDR3 has 15 amino acids. The V segment lost 5 bases and the J segment 4 bases; nucleotides outside the gene matches: 3. CDR1 and CDR2 from the germline V gene are MNHNS and SASEGT. The CDR3 DNA sequence: TGTGCCAGCAGTACGGGACTAGCGGGATCAGATACGCAGTATTTT. Its protein is CASSTGLAGSDTQYF.

There are a few counts of this clonotype. The genes are TRBV18 and TRBJ2-2, with D unclear. Germline V gene data show CDR1 as KGHSH and CDR2 as LQKENI. The CDR3 contains 12 residues. Trimming pared 2 bases from V and 6 bases from J, leaving 4 bases between. The CDR3 spells CASSPIAGELFF. Written as DNA, the CDR3 is TGTGCCAGCTCACCAATCGCCGGGGAGCTGTTTTTT.

In this sample, this clonotype turned up many times. V and J are TRBV20-1 and TRBJ2-7, with D possibly being TRBD2 (5 bases). Trimming shortened V by 6 bases and J by 0 bases, and 15 bases separated the two germline ends. Germline V gives CDR1 DFQATT, CDR2 SNEGSKA (reference sequence). The CDR3 is made up of 14 amino acids. The CDR3 here is CSARWGGSSYEQYF. In DNA form, the CDR3 reads TGCAGTGCCAGATGGGGTGGGAGCTCCTACGAGCAGTACTTC.

This clonotype was recorded many times. V and J are TRBV7-2 and TRBJ2-1; the match to TRBD2 covers 8 bases. CDR3 length: 15 residues. Germline lookup yields CDR1 SGHTA and CDR2 FQGNSA. Trimming removed 3 bases from V and 7 bases from J; junction bases left unmatched: 8. The CDR3 sequence is CASSFVSGRGNEQFF. CDR3 bases: TGTGCCAGCAGCTTCGTGAGCGGGAGAGGGAATGAGCAGTTCTTC. The whole variable domain, filled in from reference TRBV7-2 and TRBJ2-1, reads GAGVSQSPSNKVTEKGKDVELRCDPISGHTALYWYRQSLGQGLEFLIYFQGNSAPDKSGLPSDRFSAERTGGSVSTLTIQRTQQEDSAVYLCASSFVSGRGNEQFFGPGTRLTVL.

The J gene is TRBJ1-2, the V gene TRBV6-1; D gene ambiguous. Germline CDR1 MNHNS, CDR2 SASEGT. The CDR3 is made up of 11 amino acids. The germline V and J ends were trimmed by 8 bases and 8 bases, with 12 bases remaining between them. The CDR3: CASGPPMGYTF. Written as DNA, the CDR3 is TGTGCCAGCGGACCCCCGATGGGCTACACCTTC.

This clonotype has at least ten counts. The chain carries TRBV20-1 and TRBJ2-7; D might be TRBD2 (6 bases). Germline values: CDR1 DFQATT, CDR2 SNEGSKA (reference sequence). The V and J ends lost 4 bases and 5 bases respectively, with 18 bases between them. The CDR3 extends over 14 amino acids. The CDR3 loop is CSATGLVLGDEQYF. The CDR3 DNA is TGCAGTGCTACGGGACTCGTCTTGGGTGACGAGCAGTACTTC.

This clonotype occurred many times. The chain combines TRBV27 with TRBJ2-4; D is ambiguous. This CDR3 comprises 16 residues. V lost 2 bases to trimming and J lost 3 bases, with 14 bases between them. Germline values: CDR1 MNHEY, CDR2 SMNVEV (reference sequence). CDR3: CASSLTPARYKNIQYF. Here the CDR3 DNA reads TGTGCCAGCAGTTTAACTCCGGCGAGGTACAAAAACATTCAGTACTTC.

The chain uses TRBV20-1 and TRBJ2-7; TRBD2 matches 11 bases. The trim removed 0 bases at V and 7 bases at J, leaving 14 bases unmatched. CDR3 length: 17 residues. Germline loops: CDR1 DFQATT, CDR2 SNEGSKA (reference sequence). In DNA, the CDR3 is TGCAGTGCTAGAGATATTGGGCCCACTAGCGGGGGAGGGGAGCAGTACTTC. Translated: CSARDIGPTSGGGEQYF.

The chain carries TRBV27 and TRBJ1-1; the match to TRBD1 covers 8 bases. The CDR3 is 19 residues long. Trimming cost V 7 bases and J 3 bases; bases outside gene matches: 22. The V gene's germline CDR1 is MNHEY and CDR2 SMNVEV (reference sequence). CDR3 DNA: TGTGCCAGCAACTTACGAAACAGGGGGGGCGTACTGGTGGACACTGAAGCTTTCTTT. Translated, it gives CASNLRNRGGVLVDTEAFF.

This clonotype has at least ten counts. The J gene is TRBJ2-1, the V gene TRBV10-3; D gene ambiguous. CDR1 and CDR2 (germline): ENHRY, SYGVKD. V was clipped by 8 bases and J by 5 bases, with 10 bases between them. The CDR3 sequence is 12 residues long. CDR3 amino acids: CAIQVNNNEQFF. DNA of the CDR3: TGTGCCATCCAAGTTAACAACAATGAGCAGTTCTTC.

In this sample, this clonotype turned up a few times. The chain uses TRBV18 and TRBJ1-5, with D uncertain. The CDR3 runs to 13 residues. The V gene lost 3 bases and the J gene lost 5 bases, with 8 bases spanning the gap. From germline, CDR1 is KGHSH and CDR2 LQKENI. CDR3 nucleotide sequence: TGTGCCAGCTCACCGTTGGGTTATCAGCCCCAGCATTTT. This sequence encodes CASSPLGYQPQHF.

This clonotype was found many times. The V call is TRBV6-2 or TRBV6-3, the J call TRBJ2-3; D possibly uses TRBD1 or TRBD2 (6 bases each). Germline V CDR1 and CDR2: MNHEY, SVGEGT. The CDR3 contains 14 residues. V was clipped by 6 bases and J by 2 bases, with 12 bases between them. The CDR3 sequence is CASREGGYTDTQYF. For the CDR3, the DNA is TGTGCCAGCAGGGAGGGGGGTTACACAGATACGCAGTATTTT.

In its sample, this clonotype was seen many times. The chain joins TRBV6-4 to TRBJ2-1, with 11 bases fitting TRBD2. Losses at the gene ends were 0 bases for V and 5 bases for J; bases not matched to a gene: 3. The CDR3 is made up of 16 amino acids. Germline CDR1 reads MRHNA; CDR2 reads SNTAGT. As DNA, the CDR3 is TGTGCCAGCAGTGACTCAGGGACTAGCGGAGACAATGAGCAGTTCTTC. Protein product: CASSDSGTSGDNEQFF.

This clonotype was counted many times. The chain combines TRBV6-5 with TRBJ2-1; 9 bases line up with TRBD2. Per the germline V gene, CDR1 is MNHEY and CDR2 is SVGAGI. Trimming cost V 0 bases and J 6 bases; bases outside gene matches: 15. CDR3 size: 19 residues. Here the CDR3 reads CASSYSILASGALANEQFF. The CDR3, as DNA: TGTGCCAGCAGTTACTCGATCTTAGCTAGCGGGGCATTGGCCAATGAGCAGTTCTTC.

This clonotype was seen repeatedly, ten times or more. This chain joins TRBV28 and TRBJ1-1; D ambiguous. The germline gives CDR1 MDHEN, CDR2 SYDVKM. The CDR3 has 14 residues. Between the trimmed V and J ends, which lost 2 bases and 0 bases, there was a span of 7 bases. CDR3 amino acids: CASSLRAVNTEAFF. CDR3 sequence (DNA): TGTGCCAGCAGTTTAAGGGCAGTGAACACTGAAGCTTTCTTT. The full variable domain, completed using reference TRBV28 and TRBJ1-1, is DVKVTQSSRYLVKRTGEKVFLECVQDMDHENMFWYRQDPGLGLRLIYFSYDVKMKEKGDIPEGYSVSREKKERFSLILESASTNQTSMYLCASSLRAVNTEAFFGQGTRLTVV.

This clonotype occurred many times. The rearrangement uses TRBV29-1 and TRBJ2-5, with D perhaps TRBD2 (5 bases). This CDR3 is 14 amino acids long. The V and J ends lost 8 bases and 2 bases respectively, with 18 bases between them. Per germline, CDR1 SQVTM and CDR2 ANQGSEA. The CDR3 protein is CSTAQRGGQETQYF. DNA for the CDR3: TGCAGCACGGCGCAACGAGGAGGTCAAGAGACCCAGTACTTC.

Many counts were recorded for this clonotype. V gene TRBV24-1 combines with J gene TRBJ2-5, with TRBD2 matching over 8 bases. The CDR3 consists of 15 residues. CDR1 and CDR2 (germline): KGHDR, SFDVKD. V dropped 4 bases and J dropped 5; count of bases not matched to a gene: 8. CDR3 nucleotide sequence: TGTGCCACCAGTGACACGGCCGGGGGGGCTGAGACCCAGTACTTC. It yields the protein CATSDTAGGAETQYF.

This clonotype was seen repeatedly, ten times or more. V is TRBV7-9 and J is TRBJ1-1; D unclear. Per the germline V gene, CDR1 is SEHNR and CDR2 is FQNEAQ (reference sequence). V was shortened by 7 bases and J by 4 bases, with 19 bases between the two germline ends. The CDR3 extends over 15 amino acids. The CDR3 loop is CASTSSDGWSTEAFF. The DNA for the CDR3 is TGTGCCAGCACCTCTTCTGACGGGTGGAGCACTGAAGCTTTCTTT.